The 27 T cell receptor beta chains below all came from one sample that was sequenced in a study of cytomegalovirus exposure and HLA in healthy donors. With 60 Vbeta and 13 Jbeta primers, the PCR was carried out. The protocol was immunoSEQ multiplex PCR, while the TCRdb copy is restricted to in-frame clones and leaves out a portion. The repertoire holds roughly 110,000 clones, with over 70% as singletons. Source material: PBMCs. Receptors originate from a man aged 25 to 40 in good health and CMV-seronegative.

This clone was seen once. V and J are TRBV6-4 and TRBJ2-1; 11 bases are a match to TRBD2. CDR1 and CDR2 (germline): MRHNA, SNTAGT. This CDR3 is built from 15 residues. With V trimmed by 5 bases and J by 8 bases, 8 bases remained unmatched. The CDR3 sequence is CASSLAGGPKDEQFF. CDR3 DNA sequence: TGTGCCAGCAGTCTAGCGGGGGGACCCAAGGATGAGCAGTTCTTC.

The gene calls are TRBV28 and TRBJ2-2, with 8 bases aligning to TRBD1. The CDR3 extends over 15 amino acids. The ends lost 7 bases at V and 6 bases at J; junction bases unmatched: 10. Germline CDR1 is MDHEN and CDR2 is SYDVKM. CDR3 DNA: TGTGCCAGCATTCGATCGACAGGGGAGGCCGGGGAGCTGTTTTTT. Translation gives CASIRSTGEAGELFF.

The V call is TRBV25-1, the J call TRBJ1-6; no firm D call. Per the germline V gene, CDR1 is MGHDK and CDR2 is SYGVNS. CDR3 length equals 16 residues. Trimming shortened V by 2 bases and J by 1 base, and 9 bases separated the two germline ends. This CDR3 is CASSEGRGSYNSPLHF. The CDR3 DNA sequence: TGTGCCAGCAGTGAAGGGCGGGGTTCCTATAATTCACCCCTCCACTTT.

The chain joins TRBV7-2 to TRBJ2-1; a possible D gene is TRBD2 (6 bases). Trimming took off 5 bases at V and 3 bases at J, with 14 bases between the two ends. The V gene's germline CDR1 is SGHTA and CDR2 FQGNSA. There are 15 residues in the CDR3. The DNA of the CDR3 is TGTGCCAGCAGCGCCCAGGGACTCAACTACAATGAGCAGTTCTTC. Amino acids: CASSAQGLNYNEQFF.

V gene TRBV21-1 combines with J gene TRBJ2-2; whether TRBD2, the table's D call, matches the DNA was not checked. TRBV21-1 has pseudogene status. The CDR3 sequence is 15 residues long. CDR3 region: CARGAGLAVTGELFF. As DNA, the CDR3 is TGTGCCAGAGGGGCCGGACTAGCGGTGACCGGGGAGCTGTTTTTT.

The chain is built from TRBV6-5 and TRBJ2-3, with 9 bases lining up with TRBD1. The germline V gene encodes CDR1 MNHEY and CDR2 SVGAGI. V gave up 8 bases and J gave up 6 bases; unmatched junction bases: 12. The CDR3 sequence is 15 residues long. The CDR3 here is CASRVDRGFSDTQYF. The CDR3 nucleotides are TGTGCCAGCCGTGTGGACAGGGGATTTTCGGATACGCAGTATTTT.

The rearrangement links TRBV5-6 to TRBJ2-7; D unclear. CDR3 length: 13 residues. V was cut by 2 bases and J by 6 bases, with 12 bases left in between. Germline-derived CDR1 and CDR2 are SGHDT and YYEEEE. The CDR3 sequence: CASSFGSDSEQYF. CDR3 bases: TGTGCCAGCAGCTTCGGAAGTGACTCCGAGCAGTACTTC.

The chain recombines TRBV6-9 with TRBJ2-7, with 9 bases lining up with TRBD1. This CDR3 is 15 amino acids long. Germline V lookup: CDR1 MNHGY, CDR2 SVAAGI. Unmatched junction bases numbered 11, after V lost 7 bases and J lost 4 bases. The CDR3 here is CASIQSRDRVYEQYF. CDR3 coding DNA: TGTGCCAGCATTCAATCTAGGGACAGGGTGTACGAGCAGTACTTC.

The table lists this clone with a few counts. The chain carries TRBV2 and TRBJ1-4; tentative D call: TRBD1 (5 bases). The ends were cut back, 2 bases at V and 0 bases at J, with 13 bases in the middle. This CDR3 contains 17 residues. Germline V gene sequence: CDR1 SNHLY, CDR2 FYNNEI. The CDR3 DNA is TGTGCCAGCAGTGAAAGGGGCAGCTTCACAACTAATGAAAAACTGTTTTTT. It is translated as CASSERGSFTTNEKLFF.

V and J are TRBV5-4 and TRBJ2-5; D gene ambiguous. V gave up 0 bases and J gave up 5 bases, with 8 bases separating them. This CDR3 has 13 amino acids. Germline lookup yields CDR1 SGHNT and CDR2 YYREEE (reference sequence). The CDR3 region is CASSLELRETQYF. The CDR3 nucleotides are TGTGCCAGCAGCTTGGAACTCCGGGAGACCCAGTACTTC.

The chain uses TRBV7-6 and TRBJ2-3; TRBD2 aligns across 13 bases. The V and J ends lost 3 bases and 7 bases, in that order; junction bases with no gene match: 4. CDR1 is SGHVS, CDR2 FNYEAQ, per germline. CDR3 length: 15 amino acids. The CDR3 DNA sequence: TGTGCCAGCAGCTTTACTAGCGGGGGGGCGAATACGCAGTATTTT. Translation gives CASSFTSGGANTQYF.

This clone was counted between two and nine times. V usage is TRBV14 and J usage is TRBJ1-1; D gene ambiguous. The CDR3 length is 14 residues. CDR1 SGHDN and CDR2 FVKESK come from the germline V gene. V dropped 4 bases and J dropped 0 bases, with 9 bases sitting between them. CDR3 residues: CASSRPGMNTEAFF. DNA for the CDR3: TGTGCCAGCAGCCGGCCGGGTATGAACACTGAAGCTTTCTTT.

The genes are TRBV5-5 and TRBJ1-1; TRBD1 might be the D (5 bases). V was shortened by 5 bases and J by 11 bases, with 19 bases between the two germline ends. Germline V gene data show CDR1 as SGHKS and CDR2 as YYEKEE (reference sequence). The CDR3 totals 13 residues. The CDR3 sequence is CASSSAEGVRAFF. The DNA of the CDR3 is TGTGCCAGCAGTTCCGCCGAAGGGGTGCGTGCTTTCTTT.

V usage is TRBV4-1 and J usage is TRBJ1-1; 8 positions match TRBD1. The CDR3 is 18 residues long. J lost 2 bases, V lost 4 bases, and 15 bases had no gene match. Germline V CDR1 and CDR2: MGHRA, YSYEKL. The CDR3 protein is CASSPIPRMDRANTEAFF. The CDR3 nucleotides read TGCGCCAGCAGCCCTATACCTCGTATGGACAGGGCAAACACTGAAGCTTTCTTT.

The chain joins TRBV4-2 to TRBJ2-7, with 9 bases that match TRBD2. In germline, CDR1 is LGHNA, CDR2 YNFKEQ. This CDR3 spans 15 amino acids. After removal of 4 bases from V and 3 bases from J, the junction contained 7 bases not matched to a gene. CDR3 in amino acids: CASSPPGAGGYEQYF. The CDR3 DNA sequence: TGTGCCAGCAGCCCCCCGGGAGCGGGGGGCTACGAGCAGTACTTC.

The chain employs TRBV27 and TRBJ1-1, with 8 bases matching TRBD1. Germline trimming cut 6 bases from V and 9 bases from J; bases unmatched to any gene: 6. This CDR3 has 12 residues. Germline assignment: CDR1 MNHEY and CDR2 SMNVEV (reference sequence). CDR3 nucleotide sequence: TGTGCCAGCAGAACTGGACAGGGAAAAGCTTTCTTT. Translated: CASRTGQGKAFF.

The CDR3 region is CASSLYGNTIYF. The CDR3 bases are TGTGCCAGCAGCTTATATGGAAACACCATATATTTT. The chain employs TRBV7-6 and TRBJ1-3, with no clear D. CDR1 is SGHVS and CDR2 is FNYEAQ in the germline V gene. V was trimmed by 2 bases and J by 3 bases, leaving 2 bases between them. This CDR3 is built from 12 residues. Variable domain in full (rest from reference TRBV7-6 and TRBJ1-3): GAGVSQSPRYKVTKRGQDVALRCDPISGHVSLYWYRQALGQGPEFLTYFNYEAQQDKSGLPNDRFSAERPEGSISTLTIQRTEQRDSAMYRCASSLYGNTIYFGEGSWLTVV.

V and J are TRBV30 and TRBJ1-5; a weak D match, TRBD1 (6 bases). The V end was cut by 1 base, the J end by 4 bases, with 8 bases between. CDR3 length: 13 residues. Per the germline V gene, CDR1 is GTSNPN and CDR2 is SVGIG (reference sequence). The CDR3, as DNA: TGTGCCTGGAGTGAACAGGGAAATCAGCCCCAGCATTTT. Its protein is CAWSEQGNQPQHF.

The chain couples TRBV7-6 to TRBJ2-2; weak D call: TRBD2 (6 bases). The germline CDR1 and CDR2 sequences are SGHVS and FNYEAQ. There are 16 residues in the CDR3. V dropped 4 bases and J dropped 5 bases, with 17 bases sitting between them. The CDR3 is CASSSSGRAGTGELFF. CDR3 nucleotides: TGTGCCAGCAGCTCGTCTGGTCGCGCGGGAACCGGGGAGCTGTTTTTT.

This clone was detected once. At one of its ends the junction is not consistent with the germline gene, which may arise from a read error. J is TRBJ2-1 and V is TRBV7-6, with 8 bases aligning to TRBD1. Germline V gene sequence: CDR1 SGHVS, CDR2 FNYEAQ. CDR3 length: 15 amino acids. This CDR3 is CASSLSGTGPMSYVF. In nucleotides, the CDR3 is TGTGCCAGCAGCTTATCCGGGACAGGCCCCATGTCTTACGTCTTC.

The rearrangement uses TRBV2 and TRBJ1-4, with a tentative D call TRBD1 (5 bases). Germline CDR1 reads SNHLY; CDR2 reads FYNNEI. Trimming stripped 5 bases from V and 8 bases from J, with 15 bases between. This CDR3 spans 14 amino acids. CDR3 protein: CASSPSRVGEKLFF. The CDR3 DNA reads as TGTGCCAGCAGTCCGAGCAGGGTAGGCGAAAAACTGTTTTTT.

This clone was counted only a few times. This sequence joins TRBV6-5 and TRBJ2-2; D is possibly TRBD1 (6 bases). V lost 6 bases and J 5 bases, leaving 13 bases between the germline ends. The germline V gene has CDR1 MNHEY and CDR2 SVGAGI. The CDR3 is made up of 14 amino acids. In DNA, the CDR3 is TGTGCCAGCAGGACCCCACAGGGAACCGGGGAGCTGTTTTTT. It codes for CASRTPQGTGELFF.

The rearrangement joins TRBV7-8 to TRBJ2-1; TRBD1 is a possible D gene (6 bases). Deletions cut 7 bases from V and 1 base from J, with 11 bases between. CDR1 and CDR2 from the germline V gene are SGHVS and FQNEAQ. This CDR3 is 14 amino acids long. CDR3 protein: CASNPTGSYNEQFF. In nucleotides, the CDR3 is TGTGCCAGCAACCCGACAGGATCCTACAATGAGCAGTTCTTC.

The chain couples TRBV6-5 to TRBJ2-7, with 9 bases fitting TRBD1. CDR3 size: 16 residues. Per germline, CDR1 MNHEY and CDR2 SVGAGI. V shed 4 bases, J shed 7 bases, and the junction held 14 bases outside the gene matches. CDR3 sequence (DNA): TGTGCCAGCAGTTGGCCATCCGGGACAGGGACTGGAGAGCAGTACTTC. Residues: CASSWPSGTGTGEQYF.

A few counts support this clone. The junction differs from germline at one of its ends, possibly a read error. The chain couples TRBV10-2 to TRBJ2-5; the match to TRBD2 covers 8 bases. The CDR3 is 10 amino acids. The V gene's germline CDR1 is WSHSY and CDR2 SAAADI. DNA for the CDR3: TGCGCCGCGGGGGGAGAGATCCAGTACTTC. It specifies CAAGGEIQYF.

The chain couples TRBV10-3 to TRBJ2-7, with D perhaps matching TRBD1 (6 bases). Looked up from germline, CDR1 is ENHRY and CDR2 is SYGVKD. The CDR3 is 13 residues long. V lost 6 bases and J 3 bases, leaving 12 bases between the germline ends. Here the CDR3 reads CAIRGQGSYEQYF. The CDR3 DNA reads as TGTGCCATCAGGGGACAAGGTAGCTACGAGCAGTACTTC.

The chain combines TRBV7-9 with TRBJ2-1; D is possibly TRBD1 (5 bases). The CDR3 is made up of 11 amino acids. Trimming cost V 6 bases and J 9 bases, with 9 bases left between them. Germline V gene lookup returns CDR1 SEHNR and CDR2 FQNEAQ (reference sequence). The CDR3: CASSPGIEQFF. The CDR3 nucleotides are TGTGCCAGCAGTCCAGGGATTGAGCAGTTCTTC.